This T cell receptor (beta chain) comes out of a study of blood T cell repertoires in COVID-19. About the research overall: Samples came from the United States, Italy and Spain, spanning acute and convalescent COVID-19.

Per the authors' pipeline: It was from reference gene primer amplification that nucleated cell counts were estimated. Clones were read by immunoSEQ multiplex PCR, and TCRdb kept only the in-frame ones, dropping some. V, J and clone size are those of that table, while D and trimming were read from the DNA. Of about 250,000 clones in the sample, approximately 84% were seen once. V dropped 2 bases and J dropped 3 bases, with 11 bases sitting between them. The CDR3 is made up of 15 amino acids. The germline V gene has CDR1 MNHNS and CDR2 SASEGT. Individuals aged roughly 18 to 95 years were recruited from about two dozen US areas. Recovery among Cohort 3 donors was established by two negative PCRs, clearance, or symptom resolution.

The chain couples TRBV6-1 to TRBJ2-1; D uncertain. This TCR was sampled from a man aged 18 to 29 who had recovered from COVID-19. Material: PBMCs or T cells enriched from blood (not recorded which). CDR3 residues: CASSESRSYYNEQFF. The CDR3 DNA follows: TGTGCCAGCAGTGAAAGTAGATCCTACTACAATGAGCAGTTCTTC.